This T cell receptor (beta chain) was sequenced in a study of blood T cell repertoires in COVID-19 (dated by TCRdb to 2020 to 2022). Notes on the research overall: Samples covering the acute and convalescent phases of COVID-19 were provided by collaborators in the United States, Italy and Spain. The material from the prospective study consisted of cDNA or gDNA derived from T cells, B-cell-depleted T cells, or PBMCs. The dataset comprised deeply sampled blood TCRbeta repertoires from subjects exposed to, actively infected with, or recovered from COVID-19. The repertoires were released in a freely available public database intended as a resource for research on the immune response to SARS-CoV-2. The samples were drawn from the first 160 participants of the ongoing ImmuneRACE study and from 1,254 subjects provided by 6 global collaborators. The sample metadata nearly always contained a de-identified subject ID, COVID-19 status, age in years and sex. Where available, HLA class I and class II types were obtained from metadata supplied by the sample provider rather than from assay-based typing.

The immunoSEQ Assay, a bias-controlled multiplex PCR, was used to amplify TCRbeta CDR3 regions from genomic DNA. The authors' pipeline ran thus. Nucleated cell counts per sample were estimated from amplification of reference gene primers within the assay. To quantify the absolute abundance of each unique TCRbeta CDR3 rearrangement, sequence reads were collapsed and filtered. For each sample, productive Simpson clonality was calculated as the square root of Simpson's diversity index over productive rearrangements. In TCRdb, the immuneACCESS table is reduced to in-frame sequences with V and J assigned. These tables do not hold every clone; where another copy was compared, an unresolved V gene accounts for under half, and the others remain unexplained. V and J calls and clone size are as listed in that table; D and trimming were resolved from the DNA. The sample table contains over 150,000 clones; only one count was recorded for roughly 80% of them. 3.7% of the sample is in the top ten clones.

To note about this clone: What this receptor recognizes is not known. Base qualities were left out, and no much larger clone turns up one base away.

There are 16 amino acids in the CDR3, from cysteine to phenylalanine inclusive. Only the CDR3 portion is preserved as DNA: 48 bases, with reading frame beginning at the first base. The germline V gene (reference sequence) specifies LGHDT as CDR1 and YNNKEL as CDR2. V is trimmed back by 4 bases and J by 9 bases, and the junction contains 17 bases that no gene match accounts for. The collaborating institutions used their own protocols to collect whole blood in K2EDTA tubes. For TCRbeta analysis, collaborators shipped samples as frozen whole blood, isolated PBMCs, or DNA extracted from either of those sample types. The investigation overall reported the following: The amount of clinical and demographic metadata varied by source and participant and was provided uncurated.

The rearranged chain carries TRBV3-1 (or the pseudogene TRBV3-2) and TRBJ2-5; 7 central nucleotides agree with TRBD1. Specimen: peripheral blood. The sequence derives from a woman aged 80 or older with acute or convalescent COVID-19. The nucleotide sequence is TGTGCCAGCAGCCCCCCATCGATTAGCTCCCAGGGGGCCCAGTACTTC. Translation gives CASSPPSISSQGAQYF.